This is a list of T cell receptor beta chains from one sample in a study of post-analysis software for immune sequencing data. Each CDR3 protein gets one entry after TCRdb re-called the PCR reads with MiXCR. The sample holds hundreds of thousands of distinct CDR3 sequences, more than 50% seen once. Specimen: blood. These receptors were collected from a girl aged 2-10 years with multiple sclerosis. CDR3s include the opening cysteine and the closing phenylalanine or tryptophan. D genes are given only for firm matches. Clone size appears in some rows only: once, few, many, or a class for an expanded clone.

>TRBJ1-1|NA|TRBV11-2|NA
TGTGCCAGCAGCTTGAGGGGTTCGGTGGACACTGAAGCTTTCTTT
CASSLRGSVDTEAFF
>TRBJ2-3|TRBD2|TRBV10-3|NA
TGTGCCATCAGGCGACTAGCGGGGGAAGATACGCAGTATTTT
CAIRRLAGEDTQYF
>TRBJ1-2|TRBD1|TRBV7-2|NA
TGTGCCAGCAGCCTCATCCCAGACAGGGTCGGAAACGATGGCTACACCTTC
CASSLIPDRVGNDGYTF
>TRBJ1-5|NA|TRBV7-2|NA
TGTGCCAGCAGTAGCGCAGGGGAGCCCCAGCATTTT
CASSSAGEPQHF
>TRBJ2-5|NA|TRBV6-5|many
TGTGCCAGCAGTCAGGGACAAGAGACCCAGTACTTC
CASSQGQETQYF
>TRBJ2-1|NA|TRBV10-3|NA
TGTGCCATCAGTGAGACTGTAGAGCAGTTCTTC
CAISETVEQFF
>TRBJ2-1|NA|TRBV7-9|NA
TGTGCCAGCAGGTCTATGTCGGGGTTGGATGAGCAGTTCTTC
CASRSMSGLDEQFF
>TRBJ1-2|NA|TRBV28|NA
TGTGCCAGCAGTTCAGGGACGGGCTATGGCCACACCTTC
CASSSGTGYGHTF
>TRBJ2-7|NA|TRBV20-1|NA
TGCAGTGCTAGAGCGGGATCAGTTTGGGAGCAGTACTTC
CSARAGSVWEQYF
>TRBJ2-1|NA|TRBV5-1|NA
TGCGCCAGCAGCTTTCAGTCGGAGAATGAGCAGTTCTTC
CASSFQSENEQFF
>TRBJ2-1|TRBD2|TRBV10-2|few
TGCGCCAGCAGTGAGGCTAGCGGGCCTTCCTACAATGAGCAGTTCTTC
CASSEASGPSYNEQFF
>TRBJ2-7|TRBD2|TRBV20-1|NA
TGCAGTGCTAGTTCCCAGCGGGAGCATGAGCAGTACTTC
CSASSQREHEQYF
>TRBJ2-1|TRBD2|TRBV9|NA
TGTGCCAGCAGCGTAGTCGCGGGGGGTGAGGGTGAGCAGTTCTTC
CASSVVAGGEGEQFF
>TRBJ2-1|NA|TRBV5-1|NA
TGCGCCAGCAGCTTGAGCCGGGACAATGAGCAGTTCTTC
CASSLSRDNEQFF
>TRBJ2-1|NA|TRBV11-2|NA
TGTGCCAGCAGCTTGGAGAGAGACAGCCAGTTCTTC
CASSLERDSQFF
>TRBJ1-2|NA|TRBV6-5|once
TGTGCCAGCAGTTATGCAGGGCGACGTTATGGCTACACCTTC
CASSYAGRRYGYTF
>TRBJ2-1|TRBD1|TRBV4-1|few
TGCGCCAGCAGCCAACCGGACAGGGGAAGCTCCTACAATGAGCAGTTCTTC
CASSQPDRGSSYNEQFF